These 10 T cell receptor beta chains share one sample of origin, sequenced in a study of radiation and T cells in renal cell carcinoma. Repertoires were generated with immunoSEQ multiplex PCR, while TCRdb's copy carries only in-frame clones and drops some. Here the sample spans 120,000 to 150,000 clones, approximately 86% being singletons. The time point is: blood 4 weeks post-SBRT, at nephrectomy. Treatment denoted: 15 Gy SBRT to primary tumor, nephrectomy 4 weeks later. The specimen was blood, collected from a patient whose treatment included radiotherapy and nephrectomy. These receptors were collected from a woman aged 50 to 60 with renal cell carcinoma.

This chain links TRBV9 with TRBJ2-3, with D perhaps being TRBD1 or TRBD2 (6 bases each). The CDR3 is made up of 13 amino acids. With 5 bases removed from V and 3 bases from J, the gap between germline ends came to 10 bases. In germline, CDR1 is SGDLS, CDR2 YYNGEE. In DNA form, the CDR3 reads TGTGCCAGCAGGGGGGGCCAAACAGATACGCAGTATTTT. Residues: CASRGGQTDTQYF.

This chain connects TRBV5-6 to TRBJ2-5; D remains ambiguous. The last part of the DNA fits TRBJ2-7 better; the J call may be wrong. Germline-derived CDR1 and CDR2 are SGHDT and YYEEEE. The CDR3 has 11 amino acids. The CDR3 DNA follows: TGTGCCAGCAGCTTGGCCTACGAGCAGTACTTC. Residues: CASSLAYEQYF.

The chain carries TRBV28 and TRBJ2-7; a weak D match, TRBD2 (6 bases). Trimming stripped 5 bases from V and 3 bases from J, with 17 bases between. This CDR3 contains 15 residues. Germline CDR1 is MDHEN and CDR2 is SYDVKM. The CDR3 sequence: CASSAMGGRGYEQYF. The CDR3 DNA sequence: TGTGCCAGCAGTGCGATGGGGGGTAGGGGCTACGAGCAGTACTTC. Supplemented by reference TRBV28 and TRBJ2-7, the full variable domain reads DVKVTQSSRYLVKRTGEKVFLECVQDMDHENMFWYRQDPGLGLRLIYFSYDVKMKEKGDIPEGYSVSREKKERFSLILESASTNQTSMYLCASSAMGGRGYEQYFGPGTRLTVT.

The chain employs TRBV15 and TRBJ1-5; TRBD1 matches 7 bases. The junction had 4 bases not matched to a gene; V was cut back by 2 bases and J by 3 bases. The CDR3 spans 15 residues. Germline V gives CDR1 LNHNV, CDR2 YYDKDF (reference sequence). The CDR3 nucleotides are TGTGCCACCAGCAGATCGGGACAGATCAATCAGCCCCAGCATTTT. It codes for CATSRSGQINQPQHF.

There are a few counts of this clone. The rearrangement links TRBV27 to TRBJ2-3; 9 bases are shared with TRBD2. The germline V gene has CDR1 MNHEY and CDR2 SMNVEV (reference sequence). This CDR3 spans 13 amino acids. Trimming cost V 7 bases and J 4 bases; bases outside gene matches: 3. CDR3 DNA sequence: TGTGCCAGCACCGGACTAGCGCCAGATACGCAGTATTTT. This encodes CASTGLAPDTQYF.

The gene calls are TRBV7-8 and TRBJ1-2, with 8 bases aligning to TRBD1. This CDR3 comprises 14 residues. CDR1 is SGHVS and CDR2 is FQNEAQ in the germline V gene. V dropped 4 bases and J dropped 7; count of bases not matched to a gene: 8. This CDR3 is CASSSSGQGGGYTF. CDR3 nucleotide sequence: TGTGCCAGCAGCTCCTCCGGACAGGGCGGTGGCTACACCTTC. Drawing the rest from reference TRBV7-8 and TRBJ1-2, the complete variable domain is GAGVSQSPRYKVAKRGQDVALRCDPISGHVSLFWYQQALGQGPEFLTYFQNEAQLDKSGLPSDRFFAERPEGSVSTLKIQRTQQEDSAVYLCASSSSGQGGGYTFGSGTRLTVV.

The V and J genes are TRBV6-1 and TRBJ2-7; weak D call: TRBD2 (6 bases). CDR3 length: 15 residues. The germline CDR1 and CDR2 sequences are MNHNS and SASEGT. V was shortened by 6 bases and J by 5 bases, with 20 bases between the two germline ends. CDR3 bases: TGTGCCAGCAGCGCCCCCTGGTGGAGGGGCCACGAGCAGTACTTC. As protein: CASSAPWWRGHEQYF.

The chain joins TRBV28 to TRBJ1-1; weak D call: TRBD1 (6 bases). The CDR3 is made up of 17 amino acids. Trimming removed 8 bases at V and 3 bases at J, with 25 bases between. Looked up from germline, CDR1 is MDHEN and CDR2 is SYDVKM. The CDR3 here is CASSPGGEVMRDTEAFF. The CDR3 region has the DNA TGTGCCAGCTCGCCCGGGGGCGAGGTCATGAGGGACACTGAAGCTTTCTTT. Looking up the rest from reference TRBV28 and TRBJ1-1 gives the full variable domain: DVKVTQSSRYLVKRTGEKVFLECVQDMDHENMFWYRQDPGLGLRLIYFSYDVKMKEKGDIPEGYSVSREKKERFSLILESASTNQTSMYLCASSPGGEVMRDTEAFFGQGTRLTVV.

This sequence joins TRBV7-2 and TRBJ2-3, with a possible D match to TRBD1 (6 bases). The CDR3 consists of 13 residues. Trimming stripped 1 base from V and 7 bases from J, with 9 bases between. In germline, CDR1 is SGHTA, CDR2 FQGNSA. The CDR3 region has the DNA TGTGCCAGCAGCTTAGGGGGGCTGAATACGCAGTATTTT. Its translation is CASSLGGLNTQYF. Drawing the rest from reference TRBV7-2 and TRBJ2-3, the complete variable domain is GAGVSQSPSNKVTEKGKDVELRCDPISGHTALYWYRQSLGQGLEFLIYFQGNSAPDKSGLPSDRFSAERTGGSVSTLTIQRTQQEDSAVYLCASSLGGLNTQYFGPGTRLTVL.

The chain joins TRBV7-2 to TRBJ1-6, with unresolved D. Germline values: CDR1 SGHTA, CDR2 FQGNSA. The CDR3 sequence is 14 residues long. V lost 5 bases and J 8 bases, leaving 13 bases between the germline ends. CDR3 bases: TGTGCCAGCAGCCCAGCACCGCTGGATTCACCCCTCCACTTT. Protein product: CASSPAPLDSPLHF.